The 26 T cell receptor beta chains reported below all come from one sample, sequenced in a study of T cell clones after liver transplantation. This table comes from immunoSEQ multiplex PCR, and its TCRdb copy is limited to in-frame clones, with some not included. This sample carries over 60,000 clones, roughly 80% of them seen once, and the ten largest clones take about 0.6%. This specimen was CD4+ T cells from blood, taken before liver transplant. These receptors all come from a human donor who received a liver transplant.

This chain uses TRBV19 with TRBJ2-1; the match to TRBD2 covers 16 bases. Germline lookup yields CDR1 LNHDA and CDR2 SQIVND (reference sequence). V dropped 6 bases and J dropped 8; count of bases not matched to a gene: 7. The CDR3 spans 16 residues. CDR3 residues: CASRTGTSGRAYEQFF. CDR3 bases: TGTGCCAGTAGGACCGGGACTAGCGGGAGGGCCTATGAGCAGTTCTTC.

This clone has a single count. The V call is TRBV5-1, the J call TRBJ2-7; 7 nucleotides align to TRBD1. This CDR3 is built from 14 residues. CDR1 and CDR2 (germline): SGHRS, YFSETQ. The ends lost 6 bases at V and 6 bases at J; junction bases unmatched: 12. Here the CDR3 reads CASTQIRGSGEQYF. The CDR3 DNA reads TGCGCCAGCACCCAGATCAGGGGGAGTGGCGAGCAGTACTTC.

The V gene is TRBV6-6, the J gene TRBJ1-1; D perhaps matches TRBD1 (5 bases). Per the germline V gene, CDR1 is MNHNY and CDR2 is SVGAGI (reference sequence). V lost 6 bases and J 2 bases, leaving 13 bases between the germline ends. CDR3 length: 14 amino acids. The CDR3 region has the DNA TGTGCCAGCAGCCCGACAGCGCCTAACACTGAAGCTTTCTTT. Encoded protein: CASSPTAPNTEAFF.

The chain couples TRBV28 to TRBJ1-2, with 9 bases fitting TRBD1. Per the germline V gene, CDR1 is MDHEN and CDR2 is SYDVKM. V was pared by 3 bases and J by 5 bases, with 10 bases of the junction left unmatched. This CDR3 spans 16 amino acids. The CDR3 protein is CASSLAGQGLWYGYTF. The DNA of the CDR3 is TGTGCCAGCAGTTTGGCAGGACAGGGGTTGTGGTATGGCTACACCTTC.

This clone appeared once. The chain carries TRBV5-8 and TRBJ2-1; D possibly corresponds to TRBD1 (6 bases). Between the trimmed V and J ends, which lost 4 bases and 8 bases, there was a span of 28 bases. Germline values: CDR1 SGHTS, CDR2 YDEGEE. CDR3 length: 18 amino acids. CDR3 nucleotides: TGTGCCAGCAGCCCTAATAGGAAACAGGGTTGGGGTTATGATGAGCAGTTCTTC. This codes for CASSPNRKQGWGYDEQFF.

The chain combines TRBV7-3 with TRBJ2-5; TRBD2 is a possible D gene (6 bases). CDR1 is SGHTA, CDR2 FQGTGA, per germline. Deletions cut 4 bases from V and 9 bases from J, with 15 bases between. CDR3 length equals 13 residues. CDR3 protein: CASSSTSFEAQYF. Here the CDR3 DNA reads TGTGCCAGCAGCTCCACTAGCTTCGAGGCCCAGTACTTC.

CDR3 DNA sequence: TGTGCCTGGGACGGACCTGGAGGAAACACCATATATTTT. It is translated as CAWDGPGGNTIYF. V and J are TRBV30 and TRBJ1-3, with no clear D. This CDR3 region has 13 residues. Trimming removed 5 bases at V and 4 bases at J, with 12 bases between. Germline CDR1 reads GTSNPN; CDR2 reads SVGIG (reference sequence).

A remark on this clone: The same CDR3 also results from other DNA sequences found in this sample. J is TRBJ2-1 and V is TRBV19; 12 nucleotides match TRBD2. The V and J ends lost 6 bases and 4 bases, in that order; junction bases with no gene match: 7. The CDR3 has 16 residues. From germline, CDR1 is LNHDA and CDR2 SQIVND (reference sequence). The CDR3 is CASRETSGRSYNEQFF. The CDR3 region has the DNA TGTGCCAGTAGGGAAACTAGCGGGAGGTCTTACAATGAGCAGTTCTTC.

The CDR3 DNA reads TGTGCCAGCAGTGAATGGACAGGGGGTGAAAAACTGTTTTTT. Protein sequence: CASSEWTGGEKLFF. The V call is TRBV6-1, the J call TRBJ1-4; 10 bases are a match to TRBD1. Germline CDR1 is MNHNS and CDR2 is SASEGT. The ends lost 2 bases at V and 7 bases at J; junction bases unmatched: 1. The CDR3 is made up of 14 amino acids.

The chain has TRBV6-5 and TRBJ2-1; D might be TRBD1 (5 bases). Per germline, CDR1 MNHEY and CDR2 SVGAGI. The CDR3 extends over 15 amino acids. V dropped 6 bases and J dropped 1 base, with 13 bases sitting between them. The CDR3 nucleotides are TGTGCCAGCAGGAGGATGAGGACATCCTACAATGAGCAGTTCTTC. Its translation: CASRRMRTSYNEQFF.

The rearrangement links TRBV9 to TRBJ2-2; D is perhaps TRBD1 (6 bases). CDR1 and CDR2 (germline): SGDLS, YYNGEE. Trimming stripped 2 bases from V and 1 base from J, with 12 bases between. The CDR3 covers 16 residues. This CDR3 reads CASSVRGQKNTGELFF. The CDR3 coding sequence is TGTGCCAGCAGCGTTAGAGGACAGAAGAACACCGGGGAGCTGTTTTTT.

This clone was observed a single time. The gene calls are TRBV7-2 and TRBJ1-4; D possibly corresponds to TRBD1 (6 bases). The V gene lost 5 bases and the J gene lost 6 bases, with 13 bases spanning the gap. The germline CDR1 and CDR2 sequences are SGHTA and FQGNSA. This CDR3 has 14 residues. DNA for the CDR3: TGTGCCAGCAGCGAACAGGGCGTGGATGAAAAACTGTTTTTT. It translates to CASSEQGVDEKLFF.

This clone was observed once. The V gene is TRBV28, the J gene TRBJ2-3; D may be TRBD1 (6 bases). CDR3 length: 15 residues. Looked up from germline, CDR1 is MDHEN and CDR2 is SYDVKM. V lost 5 bases to trimming and J lost 2 bases, with 14 bases between them. The CDR3 region is CASSPLGQYTDTQYF. In DNA form, the CDR3 reads TGTGCCAGCAGTCCCCTCGGACAGTACACAGATACGCAGTATTTT.

This chain uses TRBV7-5 with TRBJ2-4; the D call TRBD2 from the table was never checked on the DNA. TRBV7-5 is labeled a pseudogene. CDR3 length equals 19 residues. CDR3 coding DNA: TGTGTCAGAAGCTCTATAGCGGGCAGGGTTATCAGGGCCAAAAACATTCAGTACTTC. Amino acids: CVRSSIAGRVIRAKNIQYF.

Only a few counts were recorded for this clone. The genes are TRBV28 and TRBJ1-1; TRBD1 is a possible D gene (5 bases). There are 15 residues in the CDR3. The V and J ends lost 10 bases and 4 bases respectively, with 22 bases between them. CDR1 and CDR2 (germline): MDHEN, SYDVKM. The CDR3 sequence: CATAGGGSFITEAFF. DNA of the CDR3: TGTGCCACCGCTGGGGGGGGAAGTTTCATCACTGAAGCTTTCTTT.

The chain employs TRBV5-4 and TRBJ1-2; TRBD1 is a possible D gene (5 bases). CDR3 length equals 14 residues. Germline CDR1 is SGHNT and CDR2 is YYREEE (reference sequence). Trimming cost V 5 bases and J 5 bases, with 16 bases left between them. CDR3 nucleotide sequence: TGTGCCAGCAGAATCGGGGGAACTTATTATGGCTACACCTTC. It yields the protein CASRIGGTYYGYTF.

DNA for the CDR3: TGTGCCAGCAACACATGGGGACAGGGGTCGGATACGCAGTATTTT. This translates into CASNTWGQGSDTQYF. The chain employs TRBV28 and TRBJ2-3, with TRBD1 identical over 10 bases. With V trimmed by 7 bases and J by 6 bases, 10 bases remained unmatched. This CDR3 is 15 amino acids long. Germline V gene sequence: CDR1 MDHEN, CDR2 SYDVKM. The whole variable domain, filled in from reference TRBV28 and TRBJ2-3, reads DVKVTQSSRYLVKRTGEKVFLECVQDMDHENMFWYRQDPGLGLRLIYFSYDVKMKEKGDIPEGYSVSREKKERFSLILESASTNQTSMYLCASNTWGQGSDTQYFGPGTRLTVL.

This clone was found a few times. The gene calls are TRBV14 and TRBJ1-2; 7 bases line up with TRBD1. CDR1 and CDR2 from the germline V gene are SGHDN and FVKESK. V shed 4 bases and J 4 bases; nucleotides not matched to a gene: 6. There are 14 residues in the CDR3. In nucleotides, the CDR3 is TGTGCCAGCAGCCCGGGACAGAACCTCTATGGCTACACCTTC. Translation gives CASSPGQNLYGYTF.

The V call is TRBV28, the J call TRBJ2-2, with 9 bases aligning to TRBD2. V lost 0 bases and J lost 7; bases outside the gene matches: 6. This CDR3 is 16 amino acids long. From germline, CDR1 is MDHEN and CDR2 SYDVKM. The CDR3 region has the DNA TGTGCCAGCAGTTTATGGGCTAGCGGGATAAACGGGGAGCTGTTTTTT. Protein sequence: CASSLWASGINGELFF.

This rearrangement joins TRBV15 to TRBJ2-6; D tentatively fits TRBD1 or TRBD2 (5 bases each). This CDR3 is 19 amino acids long. From germline, CDR1 is LNHNV and CDR2 YYDKDF (reference sequence). Trimming shortened V by 10 bases and J by 4 bases, and 29 bases separated the two germline ends. DNA of the CDR3: TGTGCCAGCTACGAACGGGGACCACGGAGAGGTACCGGGGCCAACGTCCTGACTTTC. It encodes CASYERGPRRGTGANVLTF.

V and J are TRBV6-6 and TRBJ2-3; perhaps D is TRBD1 or TRBD2 (5 bases each). The germline V and J ends were trimmed by 2 bases and 1 base, with 13 bases remaining between them. CDR1 MNHNY and CDR2 SVGAGI come from the germline V gene (reference sequence). The CDR3 runs to 16 residues. CDR3 protein: CASSYPGTERTDTQYF. Written as DNA, the CDR3 is TGTGCCAGCAGTTACCCCGGGACCGAACGCACAGATACGCAGTATTTT.

Only a few counts were recorded for this clone. The genes are TRBV10-3 and TRBJ1-2; D uncertain. Trimming pared 5 bases from V and 6 bases from J, leaving 19 bases between. CDR1 is ENHRY and CDR2 is SYGVKD in the germline V gene. This CDR3 is 15 amino acids long. CDR3 in amino acids: CAISPDGASRNGYTF. In DNA, the CDR3 is TGTGCCATCAGTCCTGATGGAGCTTCACGTAATGGCTACACCTTC.

The chain uses TRBV7-9 and TRBJ1-3, with D possibly TRBD1 on 6 matching bases. The CDR3 consists of 15 residues. With 6 bases removed from V and 0 bases from J, the gap between germline ends came to 12 bases. Per germline, CDR1 SEHNR and CDR2 FQNEAQ (reference sequence). CDR3 protein: CASRGASYSGNTIYF. Here the CDR3 DNA reads TGTGCCAGCAGGGGGGCTTCGTACTCTGGAAACACCATATATTTT.

The chain uses TRBV11-3 and TRBJ2-1; TRBD2 aligns across 13 bases. The CDR3 is 17 amino acids. The germline CDR1 and CDR2 sequences are SGHNT and YENEEA. Unmatched junction bases numbered 11, after V lost 5 bases and J lost 7 bases. The CDR3 bases are TGTGCCAGCAGCCACACCCCGGGACTAGCGGGATCGAATGAGCAGTTCTTC. This translates into CASSHTPGLAGSNEQFF.

This clone showed up just once. This rearrangement joins TRBV30 to TRBJ2-6; maybe TRBD1 (6 bases). From germline, CDR1 is GTSNPN and CDR2 SVGIG (reference sequence). The CDR3 sequence is 16 residues long. Trimming removed 5 bases from V and 0 bases from J, with 14 bases in between. The CDR3 region has the DNA TGTGCCTGGTTGACAGGCCTGAGCTCTGGGGCCAACGTCCTGACTTTC. This codes for CAWLTGLSSGANVLTF.

The V call is TRBV5-1, the J call TRBJ2-5; D call uncertain. V lost 0 bases and J 3 bases, leaving 9 bases between the germline ends. CDR1 is SGHRS, CDR2 YFSETQ, per germline. The CDR3 contains 14 residues. The CDR3 loop is CASSLATQKETQYF. In nucleotides, the CDR3 is TGCGCCAGCAGCTTGGCTACGCAGAAAGAGACCCAGTACTTC.